The 14 T cell receptor beta chains given below trace back to one sample, sequenced in a study of cytomegalovirus exposure and HLA in healthy donors. The PCR contained 60 Vbeta and 13 Jbeta primers. The repertoire was sequenced with immunoSEQ multiplex PCR; TCRdb's copy has only in-frame clones and lacks some. The sample lists fewer than 200,000 clones, roughly 80% occurring once. Sequencing was carried out using PBMCs. All receptors derive from a human donor in good health.

V and J are TRBV2 and TRBJ2-6; D gene ambiguous. V was trimmed by 3 bases and J by 3 bases, leaving 6 bases between them. From germline, CDR1 is SNHLY and CDR2 FYNNEI. This CDR3 spans 14 amino acids. This CDR3 reads CASSDFGGANVLTF. CDR3 nucleotide sequence: TGTGCCAGCAGTGATTTCGGTGGGGCCAACGTCCTGACTTTC.

The V gene is TRBV9, the J gene TRBJ1-2; D gene uncertain. The V end lost 3 bases, the J end lost 3 bases, and 12 bases lay between the germline ends. Germline V gene data show CDR1 as SGDLS and CDR2 as YYNGEE. The CDR3 has 14 amino acids. The CDR3: CASSAEANYYGYTF. The CDR3 DNA is TGTGCCAGCAGCGCGGAGGCCAATTACTATGGCTACACCTTC.

The CDR3 DNA follows: TGTGCCAGCAGCCCCGATCGGCGGGGGTCTGGAAACACCATATATTTT. Amino acid sequence: CASSPDRRGSGNTIYF. V gene TRBV7-6 combines with J gene TRBJ1-3; D may be TRBD1 (5 bases). The CDR3 is 16 residues long. Trimming stripped 5 bases from V and 1 base from J, with 15 bases between. The germline V gene encodes CDR1 SGHVS and CDR2 FNYEAQ.

This clone showed up just a few times. The J gene is TRBJ1-1, the V gene TRBV5-5, with a tentative D call TRBD1 (5 bases). CDR1 and CDR2 (germline): SGHKS, YYEKEE (reference sequence). Trimming cost V 0 bases and J 1 base, with 10 bases left between them. The CDR3 has 15 amino acids. The CDR3 DNA sequence: TGTGCCAGCAGCTTGGAGACAGTGTGGAACACTGAAGCTTTCTTT. Protein sequence: CASSLETVWNTEAFF. Full variable domain (missing parts from reference TRBV5-5 and TRBJ1-1): DAGVTQSPTHLIKTRGQQVTLRCSPISGHKSVSWYQQVLGQGPQFIFQYYEKEERGRGNFPDRFSARQFPNYSSELNVNALLLGDSALYLCASSLETVWNTEAFFGQGTRLTVV.

The V gene is TRBV4-1, the J gene TRBJ1-2; D is ambiguous. This CDR3 spans 11 amino acids. V gave up 3 bases and J gave up 13 bases, with 12 bases separating them. Looked up from germline, CDR1 is MGHRA and CDR2 is YSYEKL. CDR3 nucleotides: TGCGCCAGCAGCCAGAACAGATCGCTCACCTTC. Protein: CASSQNRSLTF.

The J gene is TRBJ1-2, the V gene TRBV6-6, with unresolved D. The V gene lost 7 bases and the J gene lost 1 base, with 7 bases spanning the gap. The CDR3 is 12 residues long. Per the germline V gene, CDR1 is MNHNY and CDR2 is SVGAGI (reference sequence). The CDR3 spells CASMESNYGYTF. CDR3 coding DNA: TGTGCCAGCATGGAGAGTAACTATGGCTACACCTTC.

In this sample, this clone turned up a few times. This chain uses TRBV6-5 with TRBJ2-7; TRBD1 agrees at 8 bases. V lost 6 bases and J lost 5; bases outside the gene matches: 9. This CDR3 has 14 residues. The germline gives CDR1 MNHEY, CDR2 SVGAGI. The CDR3 here is CASRRGQGSNEQYF. The CDR3 region has the DNA TGTGCCAGCAGGAGAGGACAGGGTTCCAACGAGCAGTACTTC.

The chain couples TRBV14 to TRBJ2-5; a possible D gene is TRBD1 (6 bases). This CDR3 is built from 14 residues. Per germline, CDR1 SGHDN and CDR2 FVKESK. V lost 3 bases to trimming and J lost 5 bases, with 13 bases between them. CDR3 nucleotides: TGTGCCAGCAGCCACAGGGGCGCGTACGAGACCCAGTACTTC. This sequence encodes CASSHRGAYETQYF.

The chain's CDR3 is CSARAGEYEQYF. The CDR3 coding sequence is TGCAGCGCCCGGGCGGGGGAATACGAGCAGTACTTC. The V gene is TRBV29-1, the J gene TRBJ2-7, with TRBD2 matching over 7 bases. The ends lost 7 bases at V and 4 bases at J; junction bases unmatched: 7. Germline values: CDR1 SQVTM, CDR2 ANQGSEA. CDR3 size: 12 residues.

The chain is built from TRBV7-9 and TRBJ2-5, with 16 nucleotides matching TRBD2. The CDR3 extends over 17 amino acids. CDR1 is SEHNR and CDR2 is FQNEAQ in the germline V gene (reference sequence). The ends lost 3 bases at V and 5 bases at J; junction bases unmatched: 6. The CDR3 reads CASSLGTSGGAWETQYF. In nucleotides, the CDR3 is TGTGCCAGCAGCTTGGGGACTAGCGGGGGGGCTTGGGAGACCCAGTACTTC.

In its sample, this clone was seen once. This sequence joins TRBV6-1 and TRBJ2-5, with D unclear. The CDR3 is 15 amino acids. The germline V and J ends were trimmed by 0 bases and 4 bases, with 12 bases remaining between them. Germline-derived CDR1 and CDR2 are MNHNS and SASEGT. CDR3 sequence (DNA): TGTGCCAGCAGTGAAGCGACAAGATCGTTAGAGACCCAGTACTTC. This codes for CASSEATRSLETQYF.

The rearrangement uses TRBV25-1 and TRBJ2-5; 9 bases agree with TRBD1. The J call may be incorrect, as the DNA end agrees better with TRBJ2-7. From germline, CDR1 is MGHDK and CDR2 SYGVNS. The CDR3 covers 14 residues. CDR3 region: CASRGDRASYEQYF. The CDR3 nucleotides read TGTGCCAGCCGCGGGGACAGGGCATCCTACGAGCAGTACTTC.

This clone was observed a single time. The J gene is TRBJ1-6, the V gene TRBV11-3; no clear D gene. Germline-derived CDR1 and CDR2 are SGHNT and YENEEA. The CDR3 sequence is 14 residues long. V shed 5 bases and J shed 4 bases, with 9 bases lying between them. DNA of the CDR3: TGTGCCAGCAGCCTCCACAGTTATAATTCACCCCTCCACTTT. Translating gives CASSLHSYNSPLHF. The full variable domain, rest sourced from reference TRBV11-3 and TRBJ1-6, is EAGVVQSPRYKIIEKKQPVAFWCNPISGHNTLYWYLQNLGQGPELLIRYENEEAVDDSQLPKDRFSAERLKGVDSTLKIQPAELGDSAVYLCASSLHSYNSPLHFGNGTRLTVT.

The chain is built from TRBV27 and TRBJ1-2; D unresolved. Trimming took 1 base from V and 0 from J, leaving 9 bases between them. The CDR3 consists of 15 residues. Germline V lookup: CDR1 MNHEY, CDR2 SMNVEV (reference sequence). CDR3 coding DNA: TGTGCCAGCAGTTTATATCCAGATACTAACTATGGCTACACCTTC. Amino acids: CASSLYPDTNYGYTF.